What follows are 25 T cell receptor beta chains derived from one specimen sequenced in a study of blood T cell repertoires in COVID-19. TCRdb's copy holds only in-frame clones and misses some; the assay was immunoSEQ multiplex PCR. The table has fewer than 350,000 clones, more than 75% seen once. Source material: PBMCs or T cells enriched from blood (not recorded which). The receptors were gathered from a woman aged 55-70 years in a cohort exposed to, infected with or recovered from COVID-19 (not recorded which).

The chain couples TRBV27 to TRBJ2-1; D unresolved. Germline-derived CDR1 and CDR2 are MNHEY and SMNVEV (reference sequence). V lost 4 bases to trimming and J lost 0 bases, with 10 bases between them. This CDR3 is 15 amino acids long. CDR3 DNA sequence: TGTGCCAGCAGTTGGGCCCATAGCTCCTACAATGAGCAGTTCTTC. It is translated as CASSWAHSSYNEQFF.

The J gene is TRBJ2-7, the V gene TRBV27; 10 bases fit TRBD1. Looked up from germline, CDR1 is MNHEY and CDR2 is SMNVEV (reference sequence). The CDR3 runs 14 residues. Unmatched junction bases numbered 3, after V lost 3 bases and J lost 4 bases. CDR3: CASSLGTGEYEQYF. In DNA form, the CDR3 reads TGTGCCAGCAGTTTGGGGACAGGGGAGTACGAGCAGTACTTC.

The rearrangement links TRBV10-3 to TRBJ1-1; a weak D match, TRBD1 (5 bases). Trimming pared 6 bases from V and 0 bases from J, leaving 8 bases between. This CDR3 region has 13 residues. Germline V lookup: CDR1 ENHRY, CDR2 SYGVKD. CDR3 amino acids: CAISPTVNTEAFF. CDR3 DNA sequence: TGTGCCATCAGCCCGACAGTGAACACTGAAGCTTTCTTT.

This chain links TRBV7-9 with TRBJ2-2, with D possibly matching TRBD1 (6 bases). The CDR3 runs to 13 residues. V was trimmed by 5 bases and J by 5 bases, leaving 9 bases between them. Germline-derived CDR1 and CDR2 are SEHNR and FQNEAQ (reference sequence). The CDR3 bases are TGTGCCAGCAGCGCTACAGGGACCGGGGAGCTGTTTTTT. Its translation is CASSATGTGELFF.

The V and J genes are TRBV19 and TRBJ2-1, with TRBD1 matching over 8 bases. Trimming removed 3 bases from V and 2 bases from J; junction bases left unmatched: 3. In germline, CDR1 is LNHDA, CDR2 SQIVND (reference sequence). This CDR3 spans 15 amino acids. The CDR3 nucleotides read TGTGCCAGTAGTATTCAACAGGGGGCCTACAATGAGCAGTTCTTC. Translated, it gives CASSIQQGAYNEQFF.

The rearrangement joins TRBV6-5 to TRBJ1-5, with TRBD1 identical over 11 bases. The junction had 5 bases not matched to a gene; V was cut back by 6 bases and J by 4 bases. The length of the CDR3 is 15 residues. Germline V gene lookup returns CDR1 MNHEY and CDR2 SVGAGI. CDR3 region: CASSLGTGGNQPQHF. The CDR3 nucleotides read TGTGCCAGCAGCTTGGGGACAGGGGGGAATCAGCCCCAGCATTTT.

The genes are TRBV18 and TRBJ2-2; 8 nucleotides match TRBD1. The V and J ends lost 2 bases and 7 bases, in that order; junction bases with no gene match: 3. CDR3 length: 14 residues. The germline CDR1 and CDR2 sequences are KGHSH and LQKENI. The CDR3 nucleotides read TGTGCCAGCTCACCAGGACAGGGCGTCGGGGAGCTGTTTTTT. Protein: CASSPGQGVGELFF.

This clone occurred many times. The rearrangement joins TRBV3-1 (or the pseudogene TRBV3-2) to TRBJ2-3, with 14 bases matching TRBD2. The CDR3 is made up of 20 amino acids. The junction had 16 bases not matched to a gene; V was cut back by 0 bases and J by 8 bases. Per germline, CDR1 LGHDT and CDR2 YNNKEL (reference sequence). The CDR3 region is CASSQDPYDGTSGRRGTQYF. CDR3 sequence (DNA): TGTGCCAGCAGCCAAGATCCTTACGACGGGACTAGCGGGAGACGTGGTACGCAGTATTTT.

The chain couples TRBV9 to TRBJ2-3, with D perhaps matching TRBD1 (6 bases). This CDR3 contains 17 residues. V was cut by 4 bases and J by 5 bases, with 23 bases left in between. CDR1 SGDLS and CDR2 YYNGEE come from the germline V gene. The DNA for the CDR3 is TGTGCCAGCAGCATCGGAGGATGGGGGCCTAATGGAGATACGCAGTATTTT. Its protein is CASSIGGWGPNGDTQYF.

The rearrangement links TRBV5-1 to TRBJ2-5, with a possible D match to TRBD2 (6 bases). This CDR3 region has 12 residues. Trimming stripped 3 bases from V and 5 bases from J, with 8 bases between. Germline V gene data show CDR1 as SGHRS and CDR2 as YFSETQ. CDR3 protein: CASSSRGETQYF. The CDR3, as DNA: TGCGCCAGCAGCTCCCGGGGGGAGACCCAGTACTTC. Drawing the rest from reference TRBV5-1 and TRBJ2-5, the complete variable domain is KAGVTQTPRYLIKTRGQQVTLSCSPISGHRSVSWYQQTPGQGLQFLFEYFSETQRNKGNFPGRFSGRQFSNSRSEMNVSTLELGDSALYLCASSSRGETQYFGPGTRLLVL.

CDR3 loop: CASSLFFYEQYF. The CDR3 DNA sequence: TGTGCCAGCAGCTTGTTCTTCTACGAGCAGTACTTC. This chain uses TRBV5-8 with TRBJ2-7; D remains unclear. The CDR3 length is 12 residues. V was cut by 1 base and J by 3 bases, with 5 bases left in between. Germline-derived CDR1 and CDR2 are SGHTS and YDEGEE.

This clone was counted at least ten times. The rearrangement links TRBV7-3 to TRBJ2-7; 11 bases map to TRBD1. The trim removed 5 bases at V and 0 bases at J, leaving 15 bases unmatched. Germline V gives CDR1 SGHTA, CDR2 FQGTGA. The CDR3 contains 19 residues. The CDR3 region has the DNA TGTGCCAGCAGCCCCGGGACAGGGGGACCTAGCGGTCCCTCCTACGAGCAGTACTTC. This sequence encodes CASSPGTGGPSGPSYEQYF.

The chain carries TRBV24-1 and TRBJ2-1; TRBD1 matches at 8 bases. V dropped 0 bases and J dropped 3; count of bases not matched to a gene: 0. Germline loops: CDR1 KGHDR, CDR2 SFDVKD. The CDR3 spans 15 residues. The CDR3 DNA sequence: TGTGCCACCAGTGATTTGGGGACAGGCTACAATGAGCAGTTCTTC. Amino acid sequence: CATSDLGTGYNEQFF.

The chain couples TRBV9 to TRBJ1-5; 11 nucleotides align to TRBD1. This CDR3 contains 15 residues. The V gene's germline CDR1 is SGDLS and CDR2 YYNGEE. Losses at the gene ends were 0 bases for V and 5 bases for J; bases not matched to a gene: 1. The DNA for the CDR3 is TGTGCCAGCAGCGTAGGGACAGGGGGCCATCAGCCCCAGCATTTT. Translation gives CASSVGTGGHQPQHF.

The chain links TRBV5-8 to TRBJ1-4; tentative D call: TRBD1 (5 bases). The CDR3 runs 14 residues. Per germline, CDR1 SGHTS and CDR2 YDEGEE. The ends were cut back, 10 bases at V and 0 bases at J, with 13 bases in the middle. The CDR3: CAHSTQATNEKLFF. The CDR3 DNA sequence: TGTGCCCATTCGACACAGGCAACTAATGAAAAACTGTTTTTT. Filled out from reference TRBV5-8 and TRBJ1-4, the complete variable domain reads EAGVTQSPTHLIKTRGQQATLRCSPISGHTSVYWYQQALGLGLQFLLWYDEGEERNRGNFPPRFSGRQFPNYSSELNVNALELEDSALYLCAHSTQATNEKLFFGSGTQLSVL.

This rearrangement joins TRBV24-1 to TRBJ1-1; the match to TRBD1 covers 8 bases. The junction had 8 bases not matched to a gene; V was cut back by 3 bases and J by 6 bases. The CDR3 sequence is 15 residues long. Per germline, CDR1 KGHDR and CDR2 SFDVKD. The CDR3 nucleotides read TGTGCCACCAGTGATGCCGGACAGGGCGAGGCTGAAGCTTTCTTT. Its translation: CATSDAGQGEAEAFF.

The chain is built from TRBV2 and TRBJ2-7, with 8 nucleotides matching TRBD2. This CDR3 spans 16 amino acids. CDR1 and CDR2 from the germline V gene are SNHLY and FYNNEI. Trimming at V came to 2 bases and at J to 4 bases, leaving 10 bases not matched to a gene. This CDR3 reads CASSELGTSLGYEQYF. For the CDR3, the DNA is TGTGCCAGCAGTGAACTCGGGACTAGTTTAGGGTACGAGCAGTACTTC.

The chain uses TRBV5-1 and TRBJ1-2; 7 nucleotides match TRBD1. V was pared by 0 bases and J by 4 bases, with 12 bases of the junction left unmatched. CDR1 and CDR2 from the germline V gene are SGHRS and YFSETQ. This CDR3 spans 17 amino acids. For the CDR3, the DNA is TGCGCCAGCAGCTTGGGATTTACCGACAGGGAAATCTATGGCTACACCTTC. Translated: CASSLGFTDREIYGYTF. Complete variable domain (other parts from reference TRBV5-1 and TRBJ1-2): KAGVTQTPRYLIKTRGQQVTLSCSPISGHRSVSWYQQTPGQGLQFLFEYFSETQRNKGNFPGRFSGRQFSNSRSEMNVSTLELGDSALYLCASSLGFTDREIYGYTFGSGTRLTVV.

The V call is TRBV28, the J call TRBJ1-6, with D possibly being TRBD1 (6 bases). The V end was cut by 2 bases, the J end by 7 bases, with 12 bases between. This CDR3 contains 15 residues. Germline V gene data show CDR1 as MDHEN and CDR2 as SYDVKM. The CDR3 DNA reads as TGTGCCAGCAGTTTACAGGGGTTACAGAATTCACCCCTCCACTTT. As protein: CASSLQGLQNSPLHF.

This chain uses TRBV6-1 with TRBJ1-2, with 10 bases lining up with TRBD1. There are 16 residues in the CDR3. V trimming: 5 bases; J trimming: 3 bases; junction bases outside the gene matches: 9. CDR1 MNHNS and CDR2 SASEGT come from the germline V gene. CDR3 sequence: CASSKGRTGGDYGYTF. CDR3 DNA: TGTGCCAGCAGTAAAGGTAGGACAGGGGGAGACTATGGCTACACCTTC.

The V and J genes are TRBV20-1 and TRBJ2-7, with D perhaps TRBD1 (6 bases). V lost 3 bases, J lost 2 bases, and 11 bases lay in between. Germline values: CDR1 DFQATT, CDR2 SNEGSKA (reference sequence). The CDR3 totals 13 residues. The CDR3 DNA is TGCAGTGCTAGTAGAGGGGGACCCTACGAGCAGTACTTC. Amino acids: CSASRGGPYEQYF.

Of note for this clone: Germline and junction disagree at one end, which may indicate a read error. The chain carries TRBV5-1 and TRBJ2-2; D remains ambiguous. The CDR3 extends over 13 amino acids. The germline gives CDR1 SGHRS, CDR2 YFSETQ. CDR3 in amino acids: CASSLDNSGELFF. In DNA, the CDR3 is TGCGCCAGCAGCTTGGACAACAGCGGGGAGCTGTTTTTT.

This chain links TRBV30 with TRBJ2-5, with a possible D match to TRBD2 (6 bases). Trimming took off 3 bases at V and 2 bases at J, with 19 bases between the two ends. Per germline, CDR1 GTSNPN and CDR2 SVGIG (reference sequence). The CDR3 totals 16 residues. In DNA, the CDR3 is TGTGCCTGGAGGACCAGAAGGTCAGGACTACAAGAGACCCAGTACTTC. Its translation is CAWRTRRSGLQETQYF.

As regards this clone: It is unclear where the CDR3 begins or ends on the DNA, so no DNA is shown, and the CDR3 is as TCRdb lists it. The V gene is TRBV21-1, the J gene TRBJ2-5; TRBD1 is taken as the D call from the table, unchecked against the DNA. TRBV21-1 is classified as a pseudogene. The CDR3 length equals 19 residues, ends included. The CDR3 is CASRKSGVGTGSARETQYF.

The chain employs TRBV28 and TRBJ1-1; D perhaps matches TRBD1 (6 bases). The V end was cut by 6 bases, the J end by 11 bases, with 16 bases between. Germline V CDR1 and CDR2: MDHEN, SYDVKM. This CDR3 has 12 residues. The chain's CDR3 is CASRSDSAFAFF. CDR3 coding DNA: TGTGCCAGCAGGTCGGACAGTGCGTTTGCTTTCTTT.